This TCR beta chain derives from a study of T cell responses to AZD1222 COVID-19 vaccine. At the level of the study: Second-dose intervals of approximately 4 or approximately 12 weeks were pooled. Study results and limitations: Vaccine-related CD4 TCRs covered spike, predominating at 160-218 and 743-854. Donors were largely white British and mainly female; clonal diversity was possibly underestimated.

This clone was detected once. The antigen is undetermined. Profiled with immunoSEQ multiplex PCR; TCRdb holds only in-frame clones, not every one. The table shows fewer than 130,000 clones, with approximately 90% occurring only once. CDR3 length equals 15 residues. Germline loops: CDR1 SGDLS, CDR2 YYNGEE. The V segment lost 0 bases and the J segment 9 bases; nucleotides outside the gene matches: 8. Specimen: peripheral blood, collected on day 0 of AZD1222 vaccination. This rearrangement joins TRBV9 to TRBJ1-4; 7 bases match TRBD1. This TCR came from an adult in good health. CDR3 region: CASSVEPGTAKKLFF. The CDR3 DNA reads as TGTGCCAGCAGCGTAGAGCCCGGGACAGCGAAAAAACTGTTTTTT.